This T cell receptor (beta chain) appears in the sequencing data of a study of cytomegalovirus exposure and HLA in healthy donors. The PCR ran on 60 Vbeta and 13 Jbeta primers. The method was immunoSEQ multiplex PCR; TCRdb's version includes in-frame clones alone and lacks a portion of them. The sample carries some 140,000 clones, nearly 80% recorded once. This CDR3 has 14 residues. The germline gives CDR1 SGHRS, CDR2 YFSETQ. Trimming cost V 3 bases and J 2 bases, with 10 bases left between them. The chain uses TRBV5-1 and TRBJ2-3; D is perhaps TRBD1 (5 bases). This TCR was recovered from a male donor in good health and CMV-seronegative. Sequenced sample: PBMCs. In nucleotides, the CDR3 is TGCGCCAGCAGCTGGGGCCGGATCACAGATACGCAGTATTTT. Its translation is CASSWGRITDTQYF.